The rows below give T cell receptor beta chains drawn from one sample of a study of shared clonotypes between healthy human individuals. Measured with immunoSEQ multiplex PCR; TCRdb has only the in-frame clones, and not every one. The repertoire holds roughly 1,600,000 clones, less than 99% seen once, with approximately 0.4% in the top ten. Sequencing was carried out using naive CD4+ T cells sorted from blood. Receptors were obtained from a man aged 30 to 39 in good health. CDR3s include the opening cysteine and the closing phenylalanine or tryptophan. D genes are given only for firm matches. For some rows the clone size is stated as once, few or many, or as a class when expanded; others skip it.

CDR3nt: TGTGCCAGCAGAGAAACAGGGGGTGCTGAAGCTTTCTTT; CDR3aa: CASRETGGAEAFF; v_gene: TRBV6-1; abundance: -; d_gene: TRBD1; j_gene: TRBJ1-1
CDR3nt: TGTGCCAGTACTCTGACATCCTCCTGGGGTGGCTACACCTTC; CDR3aa: CASTLTSSWGGYTF; v_gene: TRBV19; abundance: once; d_gene: -; j_gene: TRBJ1-2
CDR3nt: TGTGCCAGCCGCTCGCCGGTTGACAGCCACGCTATGCGTCAGCCCCAGCATTTT; CDR3aa: CASRSPVDSHAMRQPQHF; v_gene: TRBV28; abundance: -; d_gene: -; j_gene: TRBJ1-5
CDR3nt: TGTGCCAGCAGAGCGGGAGGCCCCTACAATGAGCAGTTCTTC; CDR3aa: CASRAGGPYNEQFF; v_gene: TRBV7-2; abundance: -; d_gene: TRBD2; j_gene: TRBJ2-1
CDR3nt: TGTGCCAGCAGCCCTATTCATTCGACCCCCCAGACCCAGTACTTC; CDR3aa: CASSPIHSTPQTQYF; v_gene: TRBV5-6; abundance: once; d_gene: -; j_gene: TRBJ2-5
CDR3nt: TGCGCCAGCAGCCAGACAGCGCTTGCAACTAATGAAAAACTGTTTTTT; CDR3aa: CASSQTALATNEKLFF; v_gene: TRBV4-3; abundance: once; d_gene: -; j_gene: TRBJ1-4
CDR3nt: TGCGCCAGCAGTGGGACAGGGGGGAAGAACACTGAAGCTTTCTTT; CDR3aa: CASSGTGGKNTEAFF; v_gene: TRBV5-1; abundance: -; d_gene: TRBD1; j_gene: TRBJ1-1
CDR3nt: TGTGCCAGCAGCTCGAGACAGGGGGCCGATCAGCCCCAGCATTTT; CDR3aa: CASSSRQGADQPQHF; v_gene: TRBV7-2; abundance: -; d_gene: TRBD1; j_gene: TRBJ1-5
CDR3nt: TGTGCCAGCAGATCCGCTAGCGGGAGTAACACCGGGGAGCTGTTTTTT; CDR3aa: CASRSASGSNTGELFF; v_gene: TRBV5-6; abundance: -; d_gene: TRBD2; j_gene: TRBJ2-2
CDR3nt: TGTGCCAGCTCACCACAGCCCCGCCTAGCGGGCGAGCAGTACTTC; CDR3aa: CASSPQPRLAGEQYF; v_gene: TRBV18; abundance: once; d_gene: TRBD2; j_gene: TRBJ2-7
CDR3nt: TGTGCCAGCAGTTTATTCAGCGAGGACGGGGAGCTGTTTTTT; CDR3aa: CASSLFSEDGELFF; v_gene: TRBV28; abundance: -; d_gene: -; j_gene: TRBJ2-2
CDR3nt: TGTGCCAGCAGCTTAGCCCACCGCACAGATACGCAGTATTTT; CDR3aa: CASSLAHRTDTQYF; v_gene: TRBV7-9; abundance: -; d_gene: -; j_gene: TRBJ2-3
CDR3nt: TGTGCCAGCAGGACAGGGGGCTGTCAGCCCCAGCATTTT; CDR3aa: CASRTGGCQPQHF; v_gene: TRBV25-1; abundance: -; d_gene: TRBD1; j_gene: TRBJ1-5
CDR3nt: TGTGCCAGCAGTGATCCCCAAGGGCAGCTCTATGGCTACACCTTC; CDR3aa: CASSDPQGQLYGYTF; v_gene: TRBV2; abundance: -; d_gene: -; j_gene: TRBJ1-2
CDR3nt: TGTGCCTGGGGACCGGGACAGGGGGCTTCTGGGGCCAACGTCCTGACTTTC; CDR3aa: CAWGPGQGASGANVLTF; v_gene: TRBV30; abundance: -; d_gene: TRBD1; j_gene: TRBJ2-6
CDR3nt: TGTGCCAGCAGCCCGACAGGTAATGAGCAGTTCTTC; CDR3aa: CASSPTGNEQFF; v_gene: TRBV6-5; abundance: -; d_gene: -; j_gene: TRBJ2-1
CDR3nt: TGTGCCAGCAGCTTAGAGCCCACCCGTCGGGCGACCATATATTTT; CDR3aa: CASSLEPTRRATIYF; v_gene: TRBV13; abundance: -; d_gene: -; j_gene: TRBJ1-3
CDR3nt: TGTGCCAGCAGCGTAGGTGGTACTGGAAACACCATATATTTT; CDR3aa: CASSVGGTGNTIYF; v_gene: TRBV9; abundance: -; d_gene: -; j_gene: TRBJ1-3
CDR3nt: TGTGCCAGCAGCAAAGGGACTTTCTACAATGAGCAGTTCTTC; CDR3aa: CASSKGTFYNEQFF; v_gene: TRBV21-1; abundance: -; d_gene: -; j_gene: TRBJ2-1
CDR3nt: TGTGCCAGCAGCTTTCGACGGAACAATGAAAAACTGTTTTTT; CDR3aa: CASSFRRNNEKLFF; v_gene: TRBV7-9; abundance: -; d_gene: -; j_gene: TRBJ1-4
CDR3nt: TGCGCCAGCAGCTTGACGGGCGAGAATACGCAGTATTTT; CDR3aa: CASSLTGENTQYF; v_gene: TRBV5-1; abundance: -; d_gene: -; j_gene: TRBJ2-3
CDR3nt: TGCGCCAGCAGCCAACCGACTAGCGGGAGGTTCTACGAGCAGTACTTC; CDR3aa: CASSQPTSGRFYEQYF; v_gene: TRBV4-1; abundance: -; d_gene: TRBD2; j_gene: TRBJ2-7
CDR3nt: TGTGCCAGCAGCTTAGATTGGGACAGAAAAGAGACCCAGTACTTC; CDR3aa: CASSLDWDRKETQYF; v_gene: TRBV7-2; abundance: -; d_gene: TRBD1; j_gene: TRBJ2-5
CDR3nt: TGCGCCAGCAGCCCCACAGGGTTTACTGTGAGTGAAAAACTGTTTTTT; CDR3aa: CASSPTGFTVSEKLFF; v_gene: TRBV5-1; abundance: -; d_gene: -; j_gene: TRBJ1-4
CDR3nt: TGTGCCAGCAGCATGCCAGGGGCTAACTATGGCTACACCTTC; CDR3aa: CASSMPGANYGYTF; v_gene: TRBV5-4; abundance: few; d_gene: -; j_gene: TRBJ1-2
CDR3nt: TGTGCCACCAGCAGAGAGAATGGGGAAAAACTGTTTTTT; CDR3aa: CATSRENGEKLFF; v_gene: TRBV15; abundance: once; d_gene: -; j_gene: TRBJ1-4
CDR3nt: TGTGCCAGCAGCTTAGGGACTCGAGAGACGTACGAGCAGTACTTC; CDR3aa: CASSLGTRETYEQYF; v_gene: TRBV7-2; abundance: -; d_gene: -; j_gene: TRBJ2-7
CDR3nt: TGCGCCAGCAGTCAATCGCGCGACAGGGGGACCAGTATGTCTAACGCCTACGAGCAGTACTTC; CDR3aa: CASSQSRDRGTSMSNAYEQYF; v_gene: TRBV23-1; abundance: -; d_gene: TRBD1; j_gene: TRBJ2-7
CDR3nt: TGTGCCAGCAGCTTAGGACAGCCGAACACTGAAGCTTTCTTT; CDR3aa: CASSLGQPNTEAFF; v_gene: TRBV5-8; abundance: -; d_gene: -; j_gene: TRBJ1-1
CDR3nt: TGTGCCAGCGGGACAGAGATTACAGATACGCAGTATTTT; CDR3aa: CASGTEITDTQYF; v_gene: TRBV2; abundance: -; d_gene: TRBD1; j_gene: TRBJ2-3
CDR3nt: TGTGCCAGCAGCCCGGGGTTCGGTCTAGATGAAAAACTGTTTTTT; CDR3aa: CASSPGFGLDEKLFF; v_gene: TRBV7-9; abundance: -; d_gene: -; j_gene: TRBJ1-4
CDR3nt: TGTGCCAGCAGCTTATATTGGGCTAGCGGGAGAACAGATACGCAGTATTTT; CDR3aa: CASSLYWASGRTDTQYF; v_gene: TRBV7-9; abundance: once; d_gene: TRBD2; j_gene: TRBJ2-3
CDR3nt: TGTGCCAGCAGTTCAGGGGGCCCTGGAAACACCATATATTTT; CDR3aa: CASSSGGPGNTIYF; v_gene: TRBV28; abundance: -; d_gene: TRBD1; j_gene: TRBJ1-3
CDR3nt: TGTGCCAGCTCACCTGTACGGACTAGCGATTACAATGAGCAGTTCTTC; CDR3aa: CASSPVRTSDYNEQFF; v_gene: TRBV18; abundance: -; d_gene: TRBD2; j_gene: TRBJ2-1
CDR3nt: TGTGCCAGCAGCCAGGAGATGGGTTATCTTAATGAGCAGTTCTTC; CDR3aa: CASSQEMGYLNEQFF; v_gene: TRBV7-3; abundance: -; d_gene: -; j_gene: TRBJ2-1
CDR3nt: TGTGCCAGCAGCGTAGATGGGACTACTTACAATGAGCAGTTCTTC; CDR3aa: CASSVDGTTYNEQFF; v_gene: TRBV9; abundance: -; d_gene: TRBD2; j_gene: TRBJ2-1
CDR3nt: TGCGCCAGTGTGAGGGACAGTAACACCGGGGAGCTGTTTTTT; CDR3aa: CASVRDSNTGELFF; v_gene: TRBV5-1; abundance: -; d_gene: TRBD1; j_gene: TRBJ2-2
CDR3nt: TGTGCCAGCAGCGATGTCCCAGTGAGCTCCTACGAGCAGTACTTC; CDR3aa: CASSDVPVSSYEQYF; v_gene: TRBV14; abundance: -; d_gene: -; j_gene: TRBJ2-7
CDR3nt: TGTGCCAGCAGCGTACAATCAACGAACACCGGGGAGCTGTTTTTT; CDR3aa: CASSVQSTNTGELFF; v_gene: TRBV9; abundance: -; d_gene: -; j_gene: TRBJ2-2
CDR3nt: TGTGCCAGCAGCTTAGGCGGCGGGAGAGTATCCTACGAGCAGTACTTC; CDR3aa: CASSLGGGRVSYEQYF; v_gene: TRBV11-1; abundance: -; d_gene: TRBD2; j_gene: TRBJ2-7
CDR3nt: TGTGCCAGCAGCCAAGTCAGGGTTAATACTGAAGCTTTCTTT; CDR3aa: CASSQVRVNTEAFF; v_gene: TRBV14; abundance: -; d_gene: -; j_gene: TRBJ1-1